Below, 18 T cell receptor beta chains from the same sample are listed, as sequenced in a study of beta chain features in type 1 diabetes. Since all of the isolated RNA was reverse transcribed, expressed TCRB transcripts were what got sequenced. Here immunoSEQ multiplex PCR was the method, and the copy in TCRdb shows in-frame clones only, minus some. The sample consists of about 320,000 clones, less than 15% of them appearing once. Sequencing was done on a sample of central memory CD4+ T cells from blood. The receptors come from a man aged 25 to 40 in good health.

This chain links TRBV13 with TRBJ1-6; possible D gene TRBD1, 5 bases. This CDR3 comprises 15 residues. Deletions cut 2 bases from V and 7 bases from J, with 12 bases between. Germline CDR1 PRHDT, CDR2 FYEKMQ (reference sequence). DNA for the CDR3: TGTGCCAGCAGCTTAAAGCAGGGTCGGAATTCACCCCTCCACTTT. Residues: CASSLKQGRNSPLHF.

The rearrangement links TRBV2 to TRBJ1-2; 7 positions agree with TRBD1. The V and J ends lost 10 bases and 6 bases, in that order; junction bases with no gene match: 11. Germline V CDR1 and CDR2: SNHLY, FYNNEI. The CDR3 is made up of 13 amino acids. The CDR3 coding sequence is TGTGCCATCGATCGGGGAGGGGGCGATGGCTACACCTTC. It is translated as CAIDRGGGDGYTF.

This clone was counted between two and nine times. Its ends do not fully match the called genes, so a read error is possible. V gene TRBV10-3 combines with J gene TRBJ1-5; TRBD1 is a possible D gene (5 bases). The germline CDR1 and CDR2 sequences are ENHRY and SYGVKD. The CDR3 consists of 13 residues. Here the CDR3 DNA reads TGTGCCAGCAGTTACGGGGGGACTCAGCCCCAGCATTTT. This gives the protein CASSYGGTQPQHF.

Only a few counts were recorded for this clone. V is TRBV4-1 and J is TRBJ2-7, with D unresolved. In germline, CDR1 is MGHRA, CDR2 YSYEKL. Trimming removed 4 bases at V and 9 bases at J, with 16 bases between. There are 13 residues in the CDR3. For the CDR3, the DNA is TGCGCCAGCAGCCTCGGTTGGGGTCTTGGGCAGTACTTC. Translation: CASSLGWGLGQYF.

This clone was counted a few times. CDR3 coding DNA: TGTGCCATCAGTGGCGGGACAGCACCGAACTATGGCTACACCTTC. It yields the protein CAISGGTAPNYGYTF. This chain connects TRBV10-3 to TRBJ1-2; 7 bases fit TRBD1. The CDR3 totals 15 residues. Germline lookup yields CDR1 ENHRY and CDR2 SYGVKD. Germline trimming cut 4 bases from V and 2 bases from J; bases unmatched to any gene: 7.

This clone occurred a few times. The chain joins TRBV27 to TRBJ2-1, with 9 positions matching TRBD2. The CDR3 covers 17 residues. Germline CDR1 MNHEY, CDR2 SMNVEV (reference sequence). Germline trimming cut 4 bases from V and 3 bases from J; bases unmatched to any gene: 10. CDR3 coding DNA: TGTGCCAGCAGTTGGGGCACCGGGACTAGCTACTACAATGAGCAGTTCTTC. Protein: CASSWGTGTSYYNEQFF.

This clone was seen a few times. The chain uses TRBV21-1 and TRBJ2-3. TRBV21-1 is recorded as a pseudogene. This CDR3 contains 12 residues. CDR3 residues: CASSPLGDTQYF. The CDR3 DNA reads as TGTGCCAGCAGCCCCCTTGGAGATACGCAGTATTTT.

In its sample, this clone was seen a few times. V gene TRBV5-1 combines with J gene TRBJ2-7, with D possibly TRBD2 on 5 matching bases. There are 15 residues in the CDR3. CDR1 is SGHRS and CDR2 is YFSETQ in the germline V gene. Trimming pared 6 bases from V and 0 bases from J, leaving 16 bases between. This CDR3 is CASTRPREFSYEQYV. The CDR3 nucleotides are TGCGCCAGCACCCGACCCCGGGAATTCTCCTACGAGCAGTACGTC.

This clone was found a few times. V and J are TRBV18 and TRBJ1-4; D gene ambiguous. V dropped 3 bases and J dropped 4 bases, with 9 bases sitting between them. Germline values: CDR1 KGHSH, CDR2 LQKENI. This CDR3 has 14 amino acids. CDR3 sequence (DNA): TGTGCCAGCTCACCTGACGGGAATAATGAAAAACTGTTTTTT. Protein sequence: CASSPDGNNEKLFF.

This clone was recorded at least ten times. J is TRBJ2-2 and V is TRBV15; no reliable D call. Trimming pared 6 bases from V and 6 bases from J, leaving 11 bases between. This CDR3 contains 13 residues. Germline CDR1 is LNHNV and CDR2 is YYDKDF (reference sequence). This CDR3 is CATRRSLAGELFF. The CDR3 DNA reads as TGTGCCACCAGAAGGTCGCTAGCCGGGGAGCTGTTTTTT.

Only one count was recorded for this clone. The identical CDR3 is also encoded by other nucleotide sequences in the sample. J is TRBJ2-5 and V is TRBV6-1; 11 bases fit TRBD1. CDR3 size: 13 residues. Trimming at V came to 6 bases and at J to 5 bases, leaving 2 bases not matched to a gene. Germline CDR1 and CDR2: MNHNS and SASEGT. CDR3 coding DNA: TGTGCCAGCAGGGACAGGGGGCGGGAGACCCAGTACTTC. This gives the protein CASRDRGRETQYF.

The chain employs TRBV9 and TRBJ2-1, with D unresolved. The V and J ends lost 4 bases and 8 bases respectively, with 16 bases between them. CDR3 size: 14 residues. Germline V gives CDR1 SGDLS, CDR2 YYNGEE. The CDR3 DNA reads as TGTGCCAGCAGCTTGGCCCCCCAGTTCGATGAGCAGTTCTTC. It codes for CASSLAPQFDEQFF. The complete variable domain, with remaining parts taken from reference TRBV9 and TRBJ2-1, reads DSGVTQTPKHLITATGQRVTLRCSPRSGDLSVYWYQQSLDQGLQFLIQYYNGEERAKGNILERFSAQQFPDLHSELNLSSLELGDSALYFCASSLAPQFDEQFFGPGTRLTVL.

The V gene is TRBV7-2, the J gene TRBJ1-1; D perhaps matches TRBD1 (5 bases). V was clipped by 1 base and J by 5 bases, with 11 bases between them. Looked up from germline, CDR1 is SGHTA and CDR2 is FQGNSA. There are 14 residues in the CDR3. In DNA form, the CDR3 reads TGTGCCAGCAGCTTAGGGTGGGCAGGGACTGAAGCTTTCTTT. It encodes CASSLGWAGTEAFF.

This chain connects TRBV7-2 to TRBJ2-5, with TRBD1 matching over 9 bases. The V and J ends lost 5 bases and 5 bases, in that order; junction bases with no gene match: 6. The CDR3 has 14 residues. Germline V gene data show CDR1 as SGHTA and CDR2 as FQGNSA. In DNA form, the CDR3 reads TGTGCCAGCAGCCCACAGGGGGCTAGTGAGACCCAGTACTTC. The encoded protein is CASSPQGASETQYF.

The chain carries TRBV7-2 and TRBJ1-5; D unresolved. The CDR3 is 17 amino acids. V was clipped by 1 base and J by 0 bases, with 13 bases between them. Germline lookup yields CDR1 SGHTA and CDR2 FQGNSA. The CDR3 DNA reads as TGTGCCAGCAGCTTAGGCATAACAGTATATAGCAATCAGCCCCAGCATTTT. It is translated as CASSLGITVYSNQPQHF.

This clone appeared a few times. The chain has TRBV5-1 and TRBJ2-6; possibly TRBD2 for D (6 bases). V was trimmed by 4 bases and J by 4 bases, leaving 12 bases between them. The CDR3 contains 15 residues. Germline V gene data show CDR1 as SGHRS and CDR2 as YFSETQ. Here the CDR3 reads CASSQTSPGANVLTF. As DNA, the CDR3 is TGCGCCAGCAGCCAGACTAGTCCCGGGGCCAACGTCCTGACTTTC.

This clone appeared many times. This chain links TRBV10-1 with TRBJ2-5; 7 bases agree with TRBD1. The CDR3 loop spans 14 amino acids. Trimming removed 5 bases from V and 5 bases from J; junction bases left unmatched: 8. Germline V gene lookup returns CDR1 WNHNN and CDR2 SYGVQD (reference sequence). The CDR3 loop is CASSRGTRGETQYF. CDR3 nucleotides: TGCGCCAGCAGTCGAGGGACCAGGGGGGAGACCCAGTACTTC.

The sample holds a few counts of this clone. The chain joins TRBV9 to TRBJ2-3; no clear D gene. Trimming pared 0 bases from V and 3 bases from J, leaving 8 bases between. Germline CDR1 SGDLS, CDR2 YYNGEE. This CDR3 comprises 14 residues. DNA for the CDR3: TGTGCCAGCAGCGTAGGGGGTCGTACAGATACGCAGTATTTT. The encoded protein is CASSVGGRTDTQYF.